One and the same sample provided the 24 T cell receptor beta chains below, sequenced in a study of shared clonotypes between healthy human individuals. Profiled with immunoSEQ multiplex PCR; TCRdb holds only in-frame clones, not every one. The table records some 2.3 million clones, over 90% of them present only once. Sequencing was performed on naive CD4+ T cells from PBMCs. Subset indicated: CD45RA+ positively selected. The receptors derive from a man aged 18 to 29 in good health. Some clones in this sample may be carry-over from other donors' samples.

This clone was detected once. CDR3 residues: CASSGGAGTGTYEQYF. CDR3 bases: TGTGCCAGCAGCGGGGGGGCCGGGACAGGGACCTACGAGCAGTACTTC. The gene calls are TRBV9 and TRBJ2-7; 9 nucleotides agree with TRBD1. The CDR3 runs 16 residues. Germline CDR1 is SGDLS and CDR2 is YYNGEE. Germline trimming cut 3 bases from V and 2 bases from J; bases unmatched to any gene: 9.

The rearrangement links TRBV10-1 to TRBJ2-5; D gene ambiguous. CDR3 length equals 12 residues. Germline V gene sequence: CDR1 WNHNN, CDR2 SYGVQD (reference sequence). V was pared by 0 bases and J by 5 bases, with 4 bases between. CDR3 amino acids: CASSESLETQYF. The CDR3 region has the DNA TGCGCCAGCAGTGAGTCCCTGGAGACCCAGTACTTC.

The chain recombines TRBV28 with TRBJ2-5; D unresolved. Trimming left V 4 bases short and J 5 bases short, with 11 bases between. CDR1 MDHEN and CDR2 SYDVKM come from the germline V gene. The CDR3 is 13 residues long. In DNA, the CDR3 is TGTGCCAGCAGTTCCCCTAGTGCGGAGACCCAGTACTTC. This codes for CASSSPSAETQYF.

The chain couples TRBV6-5 to TRBJ2-7; TRBD1 matches 9 bases. Trimming at V came to 2 bases and at J to 2 bases, leaving 7 bases not matched to a gene. In germline, CDR1 is MNHEY, CDR2 SVGAGI. This CDR3 region has 16 residues. CDR3 sequence (DNA): TGTGCCAGCAGTTACACAGGGACAGGGATTCCCTACGAGCAGTACTTC. Translating it yields CASSYTGTGIPYEQYF.

The rearrangement joins TRBV7-3 to TRBJ2-3; D might be TRBD1 (6 bases). This CDR3 is 16 amino acids long. V gave up 2 bases and J gave up 0 bases, with 12 bases separating them. Germline V lookup: CDR1 SGHTA, CDR2 FQGTGA. CDR3 in amino acids: CASSLGRQGSTDTQYF. The CDR3 DNA sequence: TGTGCCAGCAGCTTAGGTCGTCAGGGGAGCACAGATACGCAGTATTTT.

V usage is TRBV28 and J usage is TRBJ1-4, with D possibly TRBD1 on 5 matching bases. Germline V gene data show CDR1 as MDHEN and CDR2 as SYDVKM. Trimming shortened V by 2 bases and J by 3 bases, and 7 bases separated the two germline ends. This CDR3 is built from 14 residues. The CDR3 DNA follows: TGTGCCAGCAGTTTAGTAGGGGCTAATGAAAAACTGTTTTTT. Translation: CASSLVGANEKLFF.

The V gene is TRBV30, the J gene TRBJ1-6; D not certain. Germline CDR1 reads GTSNPN; CDR2 reads SVGIG (reference sequence). CDR3 size: 13 residues. V lost 4 bases to trimming and J lost 9 bases, with 13 bases between them. This CDR3 reads CAWTWAEVSPLHF. CDR3 nucleotide sequence: TGTGCCTGGACATGGGCCGAAGTTTCACCCCTCCACTTT.

This clone was seen only a few times. Other DNA sequences from this sample encode an identical CDR3 as well. The chain recombines TRBV18 with TRBJ1-5; the D is unclear. The CDR3 runs to 12 residues. From germline, CDR1 is KGHSH and CDR2 LQKENI. V was trimmed by 2 bases and J by 6 bases, leaving 5 bases between them. CDR3 loop: CASSPEGQPQHF. CDR3 DNA: TGTGCCAGCTCACCAGAGGGTCAGCCCCAGCATTTT.

This clone has only one observation. This sequence joins TRBV28 and TRBJ2-5, with D possibly TRBD2 on 6 matching bases. This CDR3 spans 16 amino acids. Germline V gene lookup returns CDR1 MDHEN and CDR2 SYDVKM. V gave up 6 bases and J gave up 9 bases, with 26 bases separating them. CDR3 region: CASRAPPSSPTGAQYF. The CDR3 region has the DNA TGTGCCAGCAGAGCCCCCCCCTCCAGCCCGACGGGGGCCCAGTACTTC.

The J gene is TRBJ2-7, the V gene TRBV30; the match to TRBD1 covers 8 bases. The CDR3 totals 16 residues. From germline, CDR1 is GTSNPN and CDR2 SVGIG (reference sequence). Germline trimming cut 2 bases from V and 2 bases from J; bases unmatched to any gene: 11. The CDR3 DNA is TGTGCCTGGAGTAAATTAAACCGGGACAGGACCTACGAGCAGTACTTC. It encodes CAWSKLNRDRTYEQYF.

Worth noting for this clone: Within the sample, other DNA sequences also encode this same CDR3. The CDR3 is CASSLVVSGNTGELFF. As DNA, the CDR3 is TGCGCCAGCAGCTTGGTCGTTAGCGGGAACACCGGGGAGCTGTTTTTT. This chain uses TRBV5-1 with TRBJ2-2; weak D call: TRBD2 (6 bases). The germline V gene encodes CDR1 SGHRS and CDR2 YFSETQ. The CDR3 runs to 16 residues. V was trimmed by 0 bases and J by 1 base, leaving 10 bases between them. The complete variable domain, with remaining parts taken from reference TRBV5-1 and TRBJ2-2, reads KAGVTQTPRYLIKTRGQQVTLSCSPISGHRSVSWYQQTPGQGLQFLFEYFSETQRNKGNFPGRFSGRQFSNSRSEMNVSTLELGDSALYLCASSLVVSGNTGELFFGEGSRLTVL.

This chain links TRBV18 with TRBJ1-2; weak D call: TRBD1 (6 bases). Trimming removed 5 bases at V and 8 bases at J, with 18 bases between. This CDR3 is 14 amino acids long. The V gene's germline CDR1 is KGHSH and CDR2 LQKENI. CDR3 nucleotides: TGTGCCAGCTCATCGGCAGGGGTTTTTGGGGGCTACACCTTC. Translated, it gives CASSSAGVFGGYTF.

Details on this clone: The sample carries other DNA sequences with the same CDR3. The chain has TRBV30 and TRBJ2-7; tentatively, D is TRBD1 or TRBD2 (5 bases each). The ends were cut back, 0 bases at V and 4 bases at J, with 13 bases in the middle. Germline V CDR1 and CDR2: GTSNPN, SVGIG (reference sequence). The CDR3 length is 14 residues. CDR3 DNA: TGTGCCTGGAGTGTTGGGGGTGTAAGTTACGAGCAGTACTTC. The encoded protein is CAWSVGGVSYEQYF.

This rearrangement joins TRBV29-1 to TRBJ2-1; D gene unclear. The germline V gene encodes CDR1 SQVTM and CDR2 ANQGSEA. The germline V and J ends were trimmed by 5 bases and 5 bases, with 16 bases remaining between them. CDR3 length equals 14 residues. The CDR3 DNA sequence: TGCAGCGTTACCTTTAAACTAATAAACAATGAGCAGTTCTTC. This encodes CSVTFKLINNEQFF.

The J gene is TRBJ2-5, the V gene TRBV30, with D perhaps TRBD1 or TRBD2 (5 bases each). CDR1 is GTSNPN and CDR2 is SVGIG in the germline V gene (reference sequence). The V gene lost 4 bases and the J gene lost 5 bases, with 14 bases spanning the gap. This CDR3 spans 13 amino acids. CDR3 DNA: TGTGCCTGGACCCACGGGACGGCGGAGACCCAGTACTTC. It encodes CAWTHGTAETQYF. Variable domain in full (rest from reference TRBV30 and TRBJ2-5): SQTIHQWPATLVQPVGSPLSLECTVEGTSNPNLYWYRQAAGRGLQLLFYSVGIGQISSEVPQNLSASRPQDRQFILSSKKLLLSDSGFYLCAWTHGTAETQYFGPGTRLLVL.

The chain combines TRBV6-5 with TRBJ1-2; a possible D gene is TRBD1 (5 bases). V was clipped by 4 bases and J by 6 bases, with 21 bases between them. The CDR3 has 16 residues. Germline CDR1 MNHEY, CDR2 SVGAGI. The CDR3 DNA follows: TGTGCCAGCAGTTCCTCTTTCGACAGCAGAGGTAATGGCTACACCTTC. As protein: CASSSSFDSRGNGYTF.

The chain joins TRBV28 to TRBJ1-5, with a weak D call TRBD1 (5 bases). Per the germline V gene, CDR1 is MDHEN and CDR2 is SYDVKM. CDR3 length equals 18 residues. V shed 2 bases and J shed 1 base, with 18 bases lying between them. CDR3 sequence: CASSLALRGGRSNQPQHF. The CDR3 bases are TGTGCCAGCAGTTTAGCGTTGAGGGGCGGTCGGAGCAATCAGCCCCAGCATTTT. The variable domain in full, completed from reference TRBV28 and TRBJ1-5, reads DVKVTQSSRYLVKRTGEKVFLECVQDMDHENMFWYRQDPGLGLRLIYFSYDVKMKEKGDIPEGYSVSREKKERFSLILESASTNQTSMYLCASSLALRGGRSNQPQHFGDGTRLSIL.

DNA for the CDR3: TGTGCCACCAGAAGCGCTCTGCGGCAGTTCTTC. Translating gives CATRSALRQFF. The chain uses TRBV27 and TRBJ2-1, with D unresolved. Trimming left V 10 bases short and J 12 bases short, with 16 bases between. Looked up from germline, CDR1 is MNHEY and CDR2 is SMNVEV (reference sequence). The CDR3 length is 11 residues.

This clone was detected only once. Different DNA sequences within this sample yield the same CDR3. The chain couples TRBV5-4 to TRBJ1-1, with D hard to call. Germline lookup yields CDR1 SGHNT and CDR2 YYREEE (reference sequence). Between the trimmed V and J ends, which lost 0 bases and 1 base, there was a span of 7 bases. The CDR3 totals 14 residues. CDR3 sequence (DNA): TGTGCCAGCAGCTTGGTGGGTGGGAACACTGAAGCTTTCTTT. Residues: CASSLVGGNTEAFF.

The V call is TRBV7-9, the J call TRBJ2-3; D call uncertain. V gave up 1 base and J gave up 3 bases, with 8 bases separating them. Germline-derived CDR1 and CDR2 are SEHNR and FQNEAQ (reference sequence). There are 14 residues in the CDR3. The DNA for the CDR3 is TGTGCCAGCAGCTTAGTGGTAGCTACAGATACGCAGTATTTT. Translating it yields CASSLVVATDTQYF.

J is TRBJ2-3 and V is TRBV6-8; no clear D gene. The V end lost 2 bases, the J end lost 8 bases, and 23 bases lay between the germline ends. This CDR3 has 17 amino acids. CDR1 is MNHGY, CDR2 SAAAGT, per germline. The CDR3 region has the DNA TGTGCCAGCAGTTACCACCCGGTCTTAGCCCCCACCGCTACGCAGTATTTT. It specifies CASSYHPVLAPTATQYF.

The J gene is TRBJ1-5, the V gene TRBV28; D not certain. This CDR3 has 19 residues. V was cut by 5 bases and J by 0 bases, with 23 bases left in between. CDR1 is MDHEN, CDR2 SYDVKM, per germline. The CDR3 region has the DNA TGTGCCAGCAGTCCCACCCGTGTGGCCCGCGGGAATAGCAATCAGCCCCAGCATTTT. Protein sequence: CASSPTRVARGNSNQPQHF.

This clone was picked up one time. The V call is TRBV9, the J call TRBJ2-2; D is possibly TRBD2 (6 bases). Trimming removed 0 bases from V and 6 bases from J, with 12 bases in between. Germline-derived CDR1 and CDR2 are SGDLS and YYNGEE. The CDR3 consists of 15 residues. The CDR3 region has the DNA TGTGCCAGCAGCGTAGGGGCAGCGGGTCCCGGGGAGCTGTTTTTT. Translated, it gives CASSVGAAGPGELFF.

The genes are TRBV28 and TRBJ2-7; 9 bases agree with TRBD1. V lost 5 bases, J lost 5 bases, and 7 bases stayed unmatched. Germline CDR1 is MDHEN and CDR2 is SYDVKM. CDR3 length: 14 residues. The CDR3 region has the DNA TGTGCCAGCAGTCCCCGGGACAGGGTCCACGAGCAGTACTTC. This encodes CASSPRDRVHEQYF.